This T cell receptor (beta chain) comes out of a study of cytotoxic CD8 clonotypes in ibrutinib-treated CLL. Study information: Samples had a mean of around 260,000 productive templates and 90,000 or so productive rearrangements. Whole-study results and caveats: Baseline clonality was higher than in age-matched healthy donors and moved in step with circulating CD8+ T-cell counts.

On this clone: What it recognizes is unknown. Distinct nucleotide sequences in the sample also encode this CDR3.

The germline CDR1 and CDR2 sequences are SGHNT and YENEEA. Trimming removed 3 bases from V and 5 bases from J, with 10 bases in between. This CDR3 contains 13 residues. The table came from immunoSEQ multiplex PCR; TCRdb's copy has only in-frame clones and leaves some out. The sample includes approximately 74,000 clones, around 80% of them seen just once. The TCR was taken from a human donor with chronic lymphocytic leukemia. The sequencing here drew on PBMCs, taken at disease progression, from a patient treated with ibrutinib. V usage is TRBV11-3 and J usage is TRBJ1-1, with D hard to call. DNA for the CDR3: TGTGCCAGCAGCTTGGGGTTAGGGACTGAAGCTTTCTTT. This gives the protein CASSLGLGTEAFF.